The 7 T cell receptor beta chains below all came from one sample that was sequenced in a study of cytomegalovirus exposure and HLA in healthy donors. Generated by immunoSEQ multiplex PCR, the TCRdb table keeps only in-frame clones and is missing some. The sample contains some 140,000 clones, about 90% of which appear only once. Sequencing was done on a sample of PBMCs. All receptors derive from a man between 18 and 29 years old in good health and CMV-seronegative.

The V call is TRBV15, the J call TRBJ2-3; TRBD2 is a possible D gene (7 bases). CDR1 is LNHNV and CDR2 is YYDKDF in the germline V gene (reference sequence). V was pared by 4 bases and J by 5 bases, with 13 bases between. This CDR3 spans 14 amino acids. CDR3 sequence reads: CATSKGGEVDTQYF. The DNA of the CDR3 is TGTGCCACCAGCAAGGGGGGGGAGGTAGATACGCAGTATTTT.

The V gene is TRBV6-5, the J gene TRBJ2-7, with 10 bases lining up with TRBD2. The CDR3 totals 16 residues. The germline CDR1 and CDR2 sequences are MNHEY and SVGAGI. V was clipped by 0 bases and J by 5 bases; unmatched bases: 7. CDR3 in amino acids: CASSYSPSGGVDEQYF. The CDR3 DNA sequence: TGTGCCAGCAGTTACTCTCCTAGCGGGGGTGTCGACGAGCAGTACTTC.

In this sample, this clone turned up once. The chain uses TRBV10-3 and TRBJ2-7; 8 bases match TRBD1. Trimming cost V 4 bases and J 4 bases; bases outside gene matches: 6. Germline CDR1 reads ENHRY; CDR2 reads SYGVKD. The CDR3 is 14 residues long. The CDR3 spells CAISVGRGQYEQYF. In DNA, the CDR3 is TGTGCCATCAGTGTGGGCAGGGGGCAATACGAGCAGTACTTC.

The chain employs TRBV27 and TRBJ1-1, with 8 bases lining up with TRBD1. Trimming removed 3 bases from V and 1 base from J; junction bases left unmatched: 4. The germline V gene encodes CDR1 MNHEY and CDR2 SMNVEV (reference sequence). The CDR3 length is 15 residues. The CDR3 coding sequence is TGTGCCAGCAGTTTGACAGGGGCCCAGAACACTGAAGCTTTCTTT. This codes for CASSLTGAQNTEAFF.

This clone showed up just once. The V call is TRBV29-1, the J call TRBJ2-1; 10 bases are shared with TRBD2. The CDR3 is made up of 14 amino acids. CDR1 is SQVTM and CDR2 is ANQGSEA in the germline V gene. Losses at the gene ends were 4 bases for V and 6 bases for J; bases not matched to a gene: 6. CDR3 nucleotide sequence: TGCAGCGTTGGAAAGCGGGAGGGCCGCAATGAGCAGTTCTTC. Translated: CSVGKREGRNEQFF.

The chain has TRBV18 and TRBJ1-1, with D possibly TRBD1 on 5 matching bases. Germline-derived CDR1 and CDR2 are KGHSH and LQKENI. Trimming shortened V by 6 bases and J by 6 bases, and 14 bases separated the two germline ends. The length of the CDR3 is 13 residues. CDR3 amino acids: CASSLGGGPEAFF. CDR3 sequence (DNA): TGTGCCAGCTCTCTGGGCGGGGGACCTGAAGCTTTCTTT.

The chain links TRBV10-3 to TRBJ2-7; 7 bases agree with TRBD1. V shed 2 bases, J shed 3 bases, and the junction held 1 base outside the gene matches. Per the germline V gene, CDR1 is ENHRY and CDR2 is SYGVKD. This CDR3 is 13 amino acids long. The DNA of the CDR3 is TGTGCCATCAGTGAGGACAGGGACTACGAGCAGTACTTC. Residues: CAISEDRDYEQYF.